The following is a TCR beta chain sequence with its context. These data belong to a study of OX40 agonist ivuxolimab in advanced cancers. Measured with immunoSEQ multiplex PCR; TCRdb has only the in-frame clones, and not every one. Here the sample spans 35,000 to 40,000 clones, 82% being singletons. The CDR3 totals 11 residues. V was pared by 3 bases and J by 3 bases, with 2 bases between. Germline V gene lookup returns CDR1 SGHTA and CDR2 FQGNSA. This TCR was sampled from an adult with an advanced solid tumor such as melanoma, head and neck, liver or kidney cancer. The sample consisted of CD4+ or CD8+ T cells sorted from blood, taken in a trial of the OX40 agonist ivuxolimab. The J gene is TRBJ1-1, the V gene TRBV7-2; D is uncertain. The CDR3 DNA reads TGTGCCAGCAGCTTGTACACTGAAGCTTTCTTT. This gives the protein CASSLYTEAFF.